This T cell receptor (beta chain) emerged from a study of post-analysis software for immune sequencing data. This clonotype was seen a single time. Its antigen is not known. Notes on the study in general: Controls showed lower frequencies than patients for five TRBV segments, and TRBV5-6, TRBV5-1 and TRBV20-1 were among these. The study found significantly lower normalized Chao1 diversity in multiple sclerosis patients than in controls.

Unique molecular identifiers had been added to the TCR beta cDNA libraries. Via MiXCR, TCRdb re-called the PCR reads, giving one row per CDR3 protein. The table shows 650,000 to 850,000 distinct CDR3 sequences, with approximately 53% occurring only once. The CDR3 is 19 residues long. Germline V gene sequence: CDR1 MNHNS, CDR2 SASEGT. V was pared by 7 bases and J by 4 bases, with 29 bases between. The sequenced sample was blood. This sequence originates from a girl aged 10-17 years with multiple sclerosis. The chain combines TRBV6-1 with TRBJ2-1, with D possibly being TRBD1 or TRBD2 (7 bases each). The CDR3 DNA reads TGTGCCAGCACCAACCAGGGGGGGACCCAGCCTCGGAGGTACAATGAGCAGTTCTTC. Translation gives CASTNQGGTQPRRYNEQFF.